The rows below give T cell receptor beta chains drawn from one sample of a study of OX40 agonist ivuxolimab in advanced cancers. This table comes from immunoSEQ multiplex PCR, and its TCRdb copy is limited to in-frame clones, with some not included. This table has more than 60,000 clones, around 81% appearing once. Sequenced material: CD4+ or CD8+ T cells sorted from blood, taken in a trial of the OX40 agonist ivuxolimab. The origin of the receptors is an adult with an advanced solid tumor such as melanoma, head and neck, liver or kidney cancer. Each CDR3 is given with its conserved first and last residue. The D gene is left open where the match is weak. Size values are once, few and many counts, or a class for expanded clones, and some rows have none.

v_gene	len	d_gene	j_gene	abundance	CDR3nt	CDR3aa
TRBV11-1	18	NA	TRBJ2-5	NA	TGTGCCAGCAGCTCCATGGCACCCGGTAGGGGGGTAAAAGAGACCCAGTACTTC	CASSSMAPGRGVKETQYF
TRBV19	16	NA	TRBJ1-1	NA	TGTGCCAGTAGTAGGGAGGGGCGCATGTTGAACACTGAAGCTTTCTTT	CASSREGRMLNTEAFF
TRBV5-5	14	TRBD1	TRBJ2-7	NA	TGTGCCAGCAGCTTGGGGGACAGGGTGTACGAGCAGTACTTC	CASSLGDRVYEQYF
TRBV6-6	12	TRBD1	TRBJ2-7	few	TGTGCCAGCAGTCCCCGGACAGGCGGCTTATACTTC	CASSPRTGGLYF
TRBV11-2	13	NA	TRBJ1-5	NA	TGTGCCAGCAGTCTTTCAGGGAATCAGCCCCAGCATTTT	CASSLSGNQPQHF
TRBV7-8	17	NA	TRBJ1-4	NA	TGTGCCAGCAGCTTAGCTCGAGGGGGGCACGGGGTTGAAAAACTGTTTTTT	CASSLARGGHGVEKLFF
TRBV9	17	NA	TRBJ2-2	NA	TGTGCCAGCAGCACGCACCAAGGGGTCTCGAACACCGGGGAGCTGTTTTTT	CASSTHQGVSNTGELFF
TRBV5-1	15	NA	TRBJ2-1	NA	TGCGCCAGCAGCGATGGGACAGCGGGGGTCAATAAGCAGTTCTTC	CASSDGTAGVNKQFF
TRBV27	14	NA	TRBJ1-6	NA	TGTGCCAGCAGTATGAGGGGGAGGGATTCACCCCTCCACTTT	CASSMRGRDSPLHF
TRBV28	16	TRBD2	TRBJ2-1	NA	TGTGCCAGCAGTTTAGCGACTAGCGGGGGGCGAAATGAGCAGTTCTTC	CASSLATSGGRNEQFF
TRBV6-1	16	TRBD2	TRBJ2-3	NA	TGTGCCAGCAGTGAATTCGGCGGGGGGAGTCGGGATACGCAGTATTTT	CASSEFGGGSRDTQYF
TRBV29-1	12	NA	TRBJ1-4	NA	TGCAGCGCCCGAACCCATAATGAAAAACTGTTTTTT	CSARTHNEKLFF
TRBV5-1	15	TRBD1	TRBJ1-4	NA	TGCGCCAGCAGCCAGGGGACAGTCATTAATGAAAAACTGTTTTTT	CASSQGTVINEKLFF
TRBV4-2	17	TRBD1	TRBJ2-3	once	TGTGCCAGCAGCCAAGATAAGACAGGGATTGGGACAGATACGCAGTATTTT	CASSQDKTGIGTDTQYF
TRBV6-1	15	NA	TRBJ1-5	NA	TGTGCCAGCATAGGACAGCCCTATAGCAATCAGCCCCAGCATTTT	CASIGQPYSNQPQHF
TRBV6-5	16	NA	TRBJ1-4	NA	TGTGCCAGCAGTTACTCGTTTGGACAGAGTAATGAAAAACTGTTTTTT	CASSYSFGQSNEKLFF
TRBV6-5	13	NA	TRBJ1-5	NA	TGTGCCAGCAGTTTTACAGGAGGTCAGCCCCAGCATTTT	CASSFTGGQPQHF
TRBV7-2	16	NA	TRBJ1-2	NA	TGTGCCAGCAGCCCCTTCAGCTCGACGGGGCAGGATGGCTACACCTTC	CASSPFSSTGQDGYTF
TRBV4-1	16	TRBD1	TRBJ2-2	NA	TGCGCCAGCAGCCGCCAGAGACAGGGGGCATACGGGGAGCTGTTTTTT	CASSRQRQGAYGELFF
TRBV5-8	18	TRBD1	TRBJ1-5	once	TGTGCCAGCAGCTTATTCGGGACAGGGGTCTTTAGCAATCAGCCCCAGCATTTT	CASSLFGTGVFSNQPQHF
TRBV2	13	NA	TRBJ2-1	NA	TGTGCCAGCAGGGACAACTCCTACAATGAGCAGTTCTTC	CASRDNSYNEQFF
TRBV29-1	14	NA	TRBJ2-5	NA	TGCAGCGTCGACTTGTTTAACACCCAAGAGACCCAGTACTTC	CSVDLFNTQETQYF
TRBV14	19	NA	TRBJ2-3	NA	TGTGCCAGCAGCCGCTCTCTCGGGGGGCCATCCTCTCACACAGATACGCAGTATTTT	CASSRSLGGPSSHTDTQYF
TRBV5-1	19	TRBD2	TRBJ2-3	NA	TGCGCCAGCAGCTTGGCCCAGCTAGCGGGGGCGACTTACACAGATACGCAGTATTTT	CASSLAQLAGATYTDTQYF
TRBV7-2	16	TRBD2	TRBJ2-2	once	TGTGCCAGCAGCTTAGGGGTAGCGGGGAACACCGGGGAGCTGTTTTTT	CASSLGVAGNTGELFF
TRBV28	13	NA	TRBJ2-2	NA	TGTGCCAGCAGTTGGGTCAGTGCCGGGGAGCTGTTTTTT	CASSWVSAGELFF
TRBV4-1	17	TRBD1	TRBJ2-3	NA	TGCGCCAGCAGCCAAGATATGGGACAGGGTGTAGGAGATACGCAGTATTTT	CASSQDMGQGVGDTQYF
TRBV28	15	NA	TRBJ2-5	NA	TGTGCCAGCAGTCCCTCGGGACCCCCCCAAGAGACCCAGTACTTC	CASSPSGPPQETQYF
TRBV2	14	NA	TRBJ1-2	NA	TGTGCCAGCAGTGAGGGGGCCCGAGGCTATGGCTACACCTTC	CASSEGARGYGYTF
TRBV11-2	15	NA	TRBJ2-1	few	TGTGCCAGCAGCGATAGGGCGGGGAGTTACAATGAGCAGTTCTTC	CASSDRAGSYNEQFF
TRBV2	17	NA	TRBJ2-3	NA	TGTGCCAGCAGTGAAGCGGGTGCGGGGTGGTCCACAGATACGCAGTATTTT	CASSEAGAGWSTDTQYF
TRBV27	16	TRBD2	TRBJ2-7	NA	TGTGCCAGCAGTGCACTAGCGGGGGGTGAACTTAAGGAGCAGTACTTC	CASSALAGGELKEQYF
TRBV10-3	16	NA	TRBJ1-5	NA	TGTGCCACCTCGGACAGTCCTGCCAATAGCAATCAGCCCCAGCATTTT	CATSDSPANSNQPQHF
TRBV6-1	11	NA	TRBJ1-3	once	TGTGCCAGCGGATATGGAAACACCATATATTTT	CASGYGNTIYF
TRBV7-9	14	NA	TRBJ1-1	NA	TGTGCCAGCAGCATTATTCGTTCGAACACTGAAGCTTTCTTT	CASSIIRSNTEAFF
TRBV5-6	14	NA	TRBJ1-2	once	TGTGCCAGCCATCGACAGAGAACTAACTATGGCTACACCTTC	CASHRQRTNYGYTF
TRBV7-3	13	NA	TRBJ1-1	NA	TGTGCCAGCAGCTTAGGAGGGATCACTGAAGCTTTCTTT	CASSLGGITEAFF
TRBV7-2	15	NA	TRBJ1-2	NA	TGTGCCAGCAGCCTAGGTAGGGGCTCACACTATGGCTACACCTTC	CASSLGRGSHYGYTF
TRBV11-2	13	NA	TRBJ1-1	few	TGTGCCAGCAGCGCCCTGGGGCAGGCTGGAGCTTTCTTT	CASSALGQAGAFF